This T cell receptor beta chain was captured in a study of patients and donors after allogeneic stem cell transplantation. MiXCR was run by TCRdb on the RT-PCR reads, yielding one entry per CDR3 protein. This sample has some 230,000 distinct CDR3 sequences, with 13% to 15% found just once. This clonotype has a handful of counts. The germline V gene has CDR1 SGHDN and CDR2 FVKESK. V was trimmed by 0 bases and J by 12 bases, leaving 11 bases between them. The CDR3 totals 13 residues. This chain uses TRBV14 with TRBJ2-2, with a possible D match to TRBD1 (5 bases). This TCR came from a human donor who was either an allogeneic HSCT recipient or a stem cell or donor lymphocyte infusion donor (not recorded which). It is not recorded whose cells these are; they may come from a transplant donor. The sequencing input was blood, either unsorted or a sorted T cell fraction (not recorded which). CDR3 in DNA: TGTGCCAGCAGCCAAGAATCAGGGCGGAAGCTGTTTTTT. Translation: CASSQESGRKLFF.